Listed here are 10 T cell receptor beta chains from one sample, sequenced in a study of T cells in localized non-small cell lung cancer. Generated by immunoSEQ multiplex PCR, the TCRdb table keeps only in-frame clones and is missing some. Among 8,500 to 10,000 clones, 90% were seen once, and the ten largest hold about a sixth. Sample: peripheral blood, taken before any cancer treatment. Every receptor here comes from a male donor older than 55 with stage III squamous cell lung carcinoma.

The rearrangement joins TRBV10-3 to TRBJ1-5; 8 bases are shared with TRBD1. The germline V gene has CDR1 ENHRY and CDR2 SYGVKD. This CDR3 comprises 14 residues. V trimming: 7 bases; J trimming: 2 bases; junction bases outside the gene matches: 4. The CDR3, as DNA: TGTGCCATCAACCCAGGGGGCCGCAATCAGCCCCAGCATTTT. This sequence encodes CAINPGGRNQPQHF.

The chain uses TRBV5-5 and TRBJ2-7; D is unclear. The V end lost 0 bases, the J end lost 3 bases, and 16 bases lay between the germline ends. Germline V CDR1 and CDR2: SGHKS, YYEKEE (reference sequence). The CDR3 extends over 16 amino acids. The DNA of the CDR3 is TGTGCCAGCAGCTTGGCCTTGACGGGCACCTACTACGAGCAGTACTTC. Protein: CASSLALTGTYYEQYF. Full variable domain (remainder filled in from reference TRBV5-5 and TRBJ2-7): DAGVTQSPTHLIKTRGQQVTLRCSPISGHKSVSWYQQVLGQGPQFIFQYYEKEERGRGNFPDRFSARQFPNYSSELNVNALLLGDSALYLCASSLALTGTYYEQYFGPGTRLTVT.

The rearrangement joins TRBV28 to TRBJ1-4, with D tentatively TRBD1 (5 bases). The CDR3 has 14 amino acids. V lost 4 bases and J 3 bases, leaving 9 bases between the germline ends. Germline CDR1 MDHEN, CDR2 SYDVKM. DNA of the CDR3: TGTGCCAGCAGTTCTTGGGGGGCTAATGAAAAACTGTTTTTT. Its translation is CASSSWGANEKLFF.

The rearrangement links TRBV19 to TRBJ1-5; 9 bases align to TRBD1. The length of the CDR3 is 15 residues. V lost 5 bases, J lost 2 bases, and 4 bases stayed unmatched. The germline V gene has CDR1 LNHDA and CDR2 SQIVND (reference sequence). The CDR3 reads CASSWGQGGNQPQHF. In DNA, the CDR3 is TGTGCCAGTAGTTGGGGACAGGGTGGCAATCAGCCCCAGCATTTT.

V usage is TRBV28 and J usage is TRBJ1-2; D is unresolved. V lost 2 bases and J 8 bases, leaving 18 bases between the germline ends. CDR1 and CDR2 from the germline V gene are MDHEN and SYDVKM. The CDR3 runs to 15 residues. CDR3 DNA sequence: TGTGCCAGCAGTTTAAGAGGGCACGCCCTCTCCGGCTACACCTTC. Translating it yields CASSLRGHALSGYTF.

V and J are TRBV5-1 and TRBJ1-1; the D is unclear. Germline V gene sequence: CDR1 SGHRS, CDR2 YFSETQ. The CDR3 consists of 14 residues. Trimming stripped 3 bases from V and 0 bases from J, with 9 bases between. The CDR3 sequence is CASSSLAMNTEAFF. The CDR3 DNA reads TGCGCCAGCAGCTCCTTAGCGATGAACACTGAAGCTTTCTTT.

The chain employs TRBV28 and TRBJ1-2; possibly TRBD1 for D (6 bases). The V end was cut by 7 bases, the J end by 8 bases, with 23 bases between. The CDR3 extends over 15 amino acids. Germline values: CDR1 MDHEN, CDR2 SYDVKM. The CDR3 DNA is TGTGCCAGCACTATTCCAACGCTACAGGGATCAGGCTACACCTTC. Translation gives CASTIPTLQGSGYTF.

The V and J genes are TRBV29-1 and TRBJ2-1, with 10 bases aligning to TRBD2. Germline V gives CDR1 SQVTM, CDR2 ANQGSEA. CDR3 length: 14 amino acids. V shed 1 base, J shed 12 bases, and the junction held 9 bases outside the gene matches. The CDR3 DNA reads TGCAGCGTTGAAGTAGCGGGGGGCCTGGATGGGCAGTTCTTC. This translates into CSVEVAGGLDGQFF.

This clone has only one observation. This rearrangement joins TRBV9 to TRBJ2-2; 7 bases are shared with TRBD2. J was trimmed by 2 bases and V by 0 bases; bases with no gene match: 7. Germline CDR1 is SGDLS and CDR2 is YYNGEE. CDR3 length: 17 residues. The CDR3 reads CASSVEGAGTNTGELFF. The CDR3 DNA is TGTGCCAGCAGCGTAGAGGGAGCGGGGACTAACACCGGGGAGCTGTTTTTT.

This clone was seen just once. Distinct nucleotide sequences in the sample also encode this CDR3. The chain has TRBV20-1 and TRBJ2-3; no clear D. This CDR3 comprises 11 residues. Germline V lookup: CDR1 DFQATT, CDR2 SNEGSKA (reference sequence). Trimming pared 4 bases from V and 0 bases from J, leaving 2 bases between. DNA for the CDR3: TGCAGTGCTAAAAGCACAGATACGCAGTATTTT. Translation gives CSAKSTDTQYF.